This TCR beta chain was profiled in a study of shared clonotypes between healthy human individuals. Naive CD8 cells, CD45RO-negative and positively selected for CCR7, excluded terminally differentiated effector memory CD45RA+ cells. Each subset's genomic DNA was shared equally among a number of immunoSEQ plates. The protocol was immunoSEQ multiplex PCR, while the TCRdb copy is restricted to in-frame clones and leaves out a portion. The top ten hold more than 1.5% of the sample, which has about 2.1 million clones, approximately 92% seen once. The origin of this receptor is a man aged 18 to 30 in good health. Some clones in this sample may be carry-over from other donors' samples. Material: naive CD8+ T cells from PBMCs.

CDR3 nucleotides: TGTGCCAGCAGCTTGTGGCGGATCTACGAGCAGTACTTC. It yields the protein CASSLWRIYEQYF. The J gene is TRBJ2-7, the V gene TRBV11-2; D is unresolved. V was trimmed by 3 bases and J by 3 bases, leaving 9 bases between them. Germline values: CDR1 SGHAT, CDR2 FQNNGV. The CDR3 covers 13 residues.